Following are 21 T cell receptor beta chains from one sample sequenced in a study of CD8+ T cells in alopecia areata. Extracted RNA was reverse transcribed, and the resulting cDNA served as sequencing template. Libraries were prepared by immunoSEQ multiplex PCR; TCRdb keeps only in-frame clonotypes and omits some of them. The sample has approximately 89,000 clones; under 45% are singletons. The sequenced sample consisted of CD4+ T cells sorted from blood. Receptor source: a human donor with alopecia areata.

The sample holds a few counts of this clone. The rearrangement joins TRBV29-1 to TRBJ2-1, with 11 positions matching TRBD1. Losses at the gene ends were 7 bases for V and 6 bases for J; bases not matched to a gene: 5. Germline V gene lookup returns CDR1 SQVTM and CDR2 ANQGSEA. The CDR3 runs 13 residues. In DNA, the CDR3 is TGCAGCGCAGGACAGGGGGCGTCCAATGAGCAGTTCTTC. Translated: CSAGQGASNEQFF.

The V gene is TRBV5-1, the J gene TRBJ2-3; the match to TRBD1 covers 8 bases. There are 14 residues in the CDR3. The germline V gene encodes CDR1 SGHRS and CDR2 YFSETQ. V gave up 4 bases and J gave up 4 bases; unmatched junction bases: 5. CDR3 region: CASSDRGMSDTQYF. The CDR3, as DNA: TGCGCCAGCAGCGACAGGGGTATGTCAGATACGCAGTATTTT.

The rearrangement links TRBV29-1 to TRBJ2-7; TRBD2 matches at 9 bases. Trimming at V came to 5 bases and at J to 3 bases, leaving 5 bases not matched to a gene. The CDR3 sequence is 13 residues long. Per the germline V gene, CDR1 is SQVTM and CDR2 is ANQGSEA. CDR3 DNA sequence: TGCAGCGTTAGGGCTAGCGGGATCTACGAGCAGTACTTC. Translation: CSVRASGIYEQYF.

CDR3 nucleotide sequence: TGCAGCGTTGGGACACAGGGGAACTATGGCTACACCTTC. Residues: CSVGTQGNYGYTF. The chain couples TRBV29-1 to TRBJ1-2, with 7 bases aligning to TRBD1. From germline, CDR1 is SQVTM and CDR2 ANQGSEA. V gave up 4 bases and J gave up 2 bases; unmatched junction bases: 4. This CDR3 region has 13 residues.

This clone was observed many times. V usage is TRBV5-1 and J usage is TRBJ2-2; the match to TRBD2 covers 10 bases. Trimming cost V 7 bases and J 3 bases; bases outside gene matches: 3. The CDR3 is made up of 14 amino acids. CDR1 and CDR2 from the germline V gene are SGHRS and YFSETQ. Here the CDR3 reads CASSGLADTGELFF. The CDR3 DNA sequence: TGCGCCAGCTCCGGACTAGCGGACACCGGGGAGCTGTTTTTT.

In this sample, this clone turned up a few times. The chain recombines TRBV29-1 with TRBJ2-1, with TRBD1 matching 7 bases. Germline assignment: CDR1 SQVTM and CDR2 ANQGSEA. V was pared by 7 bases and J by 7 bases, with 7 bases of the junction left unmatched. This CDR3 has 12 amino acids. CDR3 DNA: TGCAGCGCCAGAGGGGGCCAGAATGAGCAGTTCTTC. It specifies CSARGGQNEQFF.

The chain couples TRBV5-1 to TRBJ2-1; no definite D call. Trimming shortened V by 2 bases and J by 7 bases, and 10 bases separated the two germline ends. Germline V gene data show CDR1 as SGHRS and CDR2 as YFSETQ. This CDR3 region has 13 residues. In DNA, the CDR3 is TGCGCCAGCAGCTTAGGATATGGGAATGAGCAGTTCTTC. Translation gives CASSLGYGNEQFF.

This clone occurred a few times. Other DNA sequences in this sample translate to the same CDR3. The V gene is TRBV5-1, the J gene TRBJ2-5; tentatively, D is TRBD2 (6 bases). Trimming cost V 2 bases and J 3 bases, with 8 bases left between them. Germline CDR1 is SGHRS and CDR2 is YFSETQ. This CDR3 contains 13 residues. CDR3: CASSLVAEETQYF. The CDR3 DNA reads TGCGCCAGCAGCTTAGTAGCGGAAGAGACCCAGTACTTC.

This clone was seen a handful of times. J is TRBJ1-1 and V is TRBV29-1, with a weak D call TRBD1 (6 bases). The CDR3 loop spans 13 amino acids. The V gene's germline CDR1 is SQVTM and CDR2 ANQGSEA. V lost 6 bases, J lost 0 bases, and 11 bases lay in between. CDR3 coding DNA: TGCAGCGTAGGGACACAGATGAACACTGAAGCTTTCTTT. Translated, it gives CSVGTQMNTEAFF. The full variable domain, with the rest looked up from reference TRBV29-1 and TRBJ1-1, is SAVISQKPSRDICQRGTSLTIQCQVDSQVTMMFWYRQQPGQSLTLIATANQGSEATYESGFVIDKFPISRPNLTFSTLTVSNMSPEDSSIYLCSVGTQMNTEAFFGQGTRLTVV.

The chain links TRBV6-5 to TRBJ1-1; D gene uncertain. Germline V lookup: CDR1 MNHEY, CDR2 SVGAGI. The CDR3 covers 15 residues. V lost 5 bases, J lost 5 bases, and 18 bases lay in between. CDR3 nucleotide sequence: TGTGCCAGCAGTCAGACACCTACGGTGAGGACTGAAGCTTTCTTT. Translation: CASSQTPTVRTEAFF.

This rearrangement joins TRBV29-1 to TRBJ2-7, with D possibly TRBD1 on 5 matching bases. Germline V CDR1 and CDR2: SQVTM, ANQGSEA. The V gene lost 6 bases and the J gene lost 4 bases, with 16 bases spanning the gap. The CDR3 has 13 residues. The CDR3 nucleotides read TGCAGCGTGGGTGCAGGGAATCTTTACGAGCAGTACTTC. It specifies CSVGAGNLYEQYF.

The CDR3: CASSEGGYTF. CDR3 bases: TGTGCCAGCAGTGAAGGCGGCTACACCTTC. The chain combines TRBV2 with TRBJ1-2; the D is unclear. CDR3 length equals 10 residues. Germline values: CDR1 SNHLY, CDR2 FYNNEI. Trimming cost V 1 base and J 8 bases, with 2 bases left between them. Together with reference TRBV2 and TRBJ1-2, the CDR3 gives the full variable domain: EPEVTQTPSHQVTQMGQEVILRCVPISNHLYFYWYRQILGQKVEFLVSFYNNEISEKSEIFDDQFSVERPDGSNFTLKIRSTKLEDSAMYFCASSEGGYTFGSGTRLTVV.

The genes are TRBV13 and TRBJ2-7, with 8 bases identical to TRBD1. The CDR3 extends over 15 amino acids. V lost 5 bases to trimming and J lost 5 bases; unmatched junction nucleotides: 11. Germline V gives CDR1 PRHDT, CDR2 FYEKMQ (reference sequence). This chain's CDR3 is CASSPGGRGDHEQYF. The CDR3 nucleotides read TGTGCCAGCAGCCCAGGGGGCCGAGGGGACCACGAGCAGTACTTC. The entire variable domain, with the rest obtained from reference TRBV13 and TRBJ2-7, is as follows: AAGVIQSPRHLIKEKRETATLKCYPIPRHDTVYWYQQGPGQDPQFLISFYEKMQSDKGSIPDRFSAQQFSDYHSELNMSSLELGDSALYFCASSPGGRGDHEQYFGPGTRLTVT.

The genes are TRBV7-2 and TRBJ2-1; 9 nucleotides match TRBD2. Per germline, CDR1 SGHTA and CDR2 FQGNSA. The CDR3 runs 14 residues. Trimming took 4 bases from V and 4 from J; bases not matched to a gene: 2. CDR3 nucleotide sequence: TGTGCCAGCAGCTCTAGCGGGGCTTACAATGAGCAGTTCTTC. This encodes CASSSSGAYNEQFF.

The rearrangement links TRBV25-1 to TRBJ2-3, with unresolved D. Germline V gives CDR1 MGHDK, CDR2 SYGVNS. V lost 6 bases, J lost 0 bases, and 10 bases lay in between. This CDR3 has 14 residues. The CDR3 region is CASSAGFSTDTQYF. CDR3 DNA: TGTGCCAGCAGCGCCGGGTTTAGCACAGATACGCAGTATTTT.

Here the CDR3 DNA reads TGTGCCAGCAGCCCCGACCCCGGTTGGGCCAAAAACATTCAGTACTTC. It specifies CASSPDPGWAKNIQYF. The J gene is TRBJ2-4, the V gene TRBV7-2; D call uncertain. Germline CDR1 reads SGHTA; CDR2 reads FQGNSA. V was pared by 5 bases and J by 1 base, with 15 bases between. This CDR3 comprises 16 residues.

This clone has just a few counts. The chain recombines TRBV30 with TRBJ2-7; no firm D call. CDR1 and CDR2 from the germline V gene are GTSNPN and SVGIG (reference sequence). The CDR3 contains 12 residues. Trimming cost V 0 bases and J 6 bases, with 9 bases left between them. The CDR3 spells CAWSVGRGEQYF. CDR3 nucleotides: TGTGCCTGGAGTGTCGGTAGAGGCGAGCAGTACTTC.

CDR3: CAWSGTGGLGQFF. DNA of the CDR3: TGTGCCTGGAGTGGGACAGGGGGGCTAGGGCAGTTCTTC. V gene TRBV30 combines with J gene TRBJ2-1; 10 nucleotides match TRBD1. In germline, CDR1 is GTSNPN, CDR2 SVGIG (reference sequence). This CDR3 has 13 amino acids. V was clipped by 1 base and J by 12 bases; unmatched bases: 6.

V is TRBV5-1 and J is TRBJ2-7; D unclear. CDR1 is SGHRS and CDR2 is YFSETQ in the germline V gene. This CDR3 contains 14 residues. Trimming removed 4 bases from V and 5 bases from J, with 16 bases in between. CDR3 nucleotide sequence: TGCGCCAGCAGCCAAGAGGTGTCGGCGGACGAGCAGTACTTC. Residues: CASSQEVSADEQYF.

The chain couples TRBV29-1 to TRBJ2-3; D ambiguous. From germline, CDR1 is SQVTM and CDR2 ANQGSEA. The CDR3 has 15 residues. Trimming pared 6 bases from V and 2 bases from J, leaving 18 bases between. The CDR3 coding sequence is TGCAGCGTCTGGCAACGGCGATTTAACACAGATACGCAGTATTTT. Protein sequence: CSVWQRRFNTDTQYF.

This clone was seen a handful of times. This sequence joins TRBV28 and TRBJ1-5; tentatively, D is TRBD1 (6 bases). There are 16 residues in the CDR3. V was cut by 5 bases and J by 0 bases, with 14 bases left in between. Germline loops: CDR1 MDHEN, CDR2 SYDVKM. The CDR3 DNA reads TGTGCCAGCAGTGGGGGGACACCCTATAGCAATCAGCCCCAGCATTTT. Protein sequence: CASSGGTPYSNQPQHF. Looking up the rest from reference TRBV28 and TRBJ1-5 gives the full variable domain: DVKVTQSSRYLVKRTGEKVFLECVQDMDHENMFWYRQDPGLGLRLIYFSYDVKMKEKGDIPEGYSVSREKKERFSLILESASTNQTSMYLCASSGGTPYSNQPQHFGDGTRLSIL.